One sample yielded the 3 T cell receptor beta chains listed below, sequenced in a study of T cells after yellow fever vaccination. TCRdb independently ran MiXCR on the 5' RACE reads; one entry per CDR3 protein. There are 200,000 to 250,000 distinct CDR3 sequences in the sample; approximately 3.3% occur only once, and 3.2% lies in the top ten. The input for sequencing was CD4+ T cells sorted from PBMCs, taken 10 days after the yellow fever booster vaccination. All receptors come from a man aged 18 to 35 who received the YFV17D yellow fever vaccine.

This clonotype was seen more than once but under ten times. The chain links TRBV7-2 to TRBJ2-6; D perhaps matches TRBD1 (6 bases). V shed 5 bases and J shed 3 bases, with 17 bases lying between them. CDR1 and CDR2 (germline): SGHTA, FQGNSA. The CDR3 sequence is 17 residues long. CDR3 DNA: TGTGCCAGCAGCCTTACCGGGACATCTGTTGGGGCCAACGTCCTGACTTTC. It yields the protein CASSLTGTSVGANVLTF.

This clonotype has a count of ten or more. This sequence joins TRBV5-4 and TRBJ2-7, with TRBD2 identical over 9 bases. CDR3 length: 17 residues. CDR1 and CDR2 from the germline V gene are SGHNT and YYREEE (reference sequence). V was clipped by 4 bases and J by 5 bases; unmatched bases: 16. The chain's CDR3 is CASSERVLGLAGDEQYF. CDR3 bases: TGTGCCAGCAGCGAAAGGGTCCTGGGACTAGCAGGTGACGAGCAGTACTTC.

This clonotype occurred many times. V is TRBV7-9 and J is TRBJ1-1, with D unclear. The germline gives CDR1 SEHNR, CDR2 FQNEAQ (reference sequence). V lost 3 bases, J lost 1 base, and 9 bases lay in between. The CDR3 contains 14 residues. The CDR3 DNA is TGTGCCAGCAGCTTTAAATCCGGGAACACTGAAGCTTTCTTT. The encoded protein is CASSFKSGNTEAFF.